This T cell receptor (beta chain) is drawn from a study of PD-1 blockade in mismatch repair-deficient tumors (dated 2017 in TCRdb). Notes on the research overall: Between late 2013 and late 2016, approximately 90 consecutive patients with about a dozen mismatch repair-deficient cancer types, all previously treated and progressing, were enrolled in the trial. Tumor-associated T cell clones in the peripheral blood of patients responding to PD-1 blockade were tracked using deep sequencing of TCR CDR3 regions.

Library construction relied on the immunoSEQ multiplex PCR assay. Imported from immuneACCESS, the table was reduced by TCRdb to in-frame sequences with V and J called. These copies leave out some clones; in studies compared against another copy, an unresolved V gene accounts for under half, and the cause of the remainder is not known. This sample gives about 79,000 clones in total; roughly 80% of them show up just once. The top ten clones comprise around 5.5% of the sample. As regards this clone: This receptor's antigen is unknown. No qualities accompany the bases; no much larger clone lies one base away.

Mismatch repair deficiency was established in every enrolled patient by polymerase chain reaction or immunohistochemistry. TCR sequencing was performed for a few patients who responded to pembrolizumab therapy. The phase II trial prospectively evaluated PD-1 blockade with pembrolizumab in advanced mismatch repair-deficient cancers, independent of tissue of origin. Serial peripheral blood T cell samples were collected before and at multiple times after starting PD-1 blockade. Blood sampling times were expressed in weeks after the first pembrolizumab dose. Reading the germline V gene (reference sequence) gives CDR1 GTSNPN and CDR2 SVGIG. The CDR3 sequence holds 12 residues, the cysteine and phenylalanine included. Kept here is only the CDR3 DNA, which spans 36 bases and is read in frame from base 1. Trimmed from V: 4 bases; trimmed from J: 2 bases; junction bases lacking a gene match: 2. The research as a whole found: After pembrolizumab, tumor-resident clones, which were often undetectable in blood before treatment, expanded rapidly and then contracted, generally ahead of radiologic responses.

Specimen: peripheral blood, collected 44 weeks after starting pembrolizumab. The chain is assembled from TRBV30 and TRBJ2-7, and 7 bases in between align with TRBD2. The receptor comes from an adult with mismatch repair-deficient cancer. The CDR3 corresponds to CAWTSGTYEQYF. The bases are TGTGCCTGGACTAGCGGAACCTACGAGCAGTACTTC.